This is a list of T cell receptor beta chains from one sample in a study of cytomegalovirus exposure and HLA in healthy donors. Some clones are missing from TCRdb's copy, which holds only in-frame ones; the method was immunoSEQ multiplex PCR. The sample consists of 95,000 to 150,000 clones, approximately 70% of them appearing once. Sequencing input: PBMCs. The receptors shown here come from a man aged 18 to 30 in good health and CMV-seronegative. The CDR3 runs from the conserved cysteine through the conserved F or W. The D gene is left open where the match is weak. Some rows mark clone size as missing; the rest say once, few, many or name a class of expanded clone.

J	V	size	D	CDR3	DNA
TRBJ2-6	TRBV5-1	NA	NA	CASTAGQPPSGANVLTF	TGCGCCAGCACCGCGGGACAGCCACCTTCTGGGGCCAACGTCCTGACTTTC
TRBJ1-5	TRBV28	NA	NA	CASSLYSNQPQHF	TGTGCCAGCAGTCTCTATAGCAATCAGCCCCAGCATTTT
TRBJ2-3	TRBV19	NA	TRBD2	CASSIWASGSPDTQYF	TGTGCCAGTAGTATCTGGGCTAGCGGGAGTCCAGATACGCAGTATTTT
TRBJ2-3	TRBV6-1	NA	TRBD2	CASSEGLAGGWVNKDTQYF	TGTGCCAGCAGTGAAGGACTAGCGGGGGGCTGGGTCAATAAAGATACGCAGTATTTT
TRBJ1-1	TRBV27	NA	NA	CASSLGGATEAFF	TGTGCCAGCAGTTTAGGGGGGGCCACTGAAGCTTTCTTT
TRBJ2-3	TRBV10-1	NA	NA	CASTGQIADTQYF	TGCGCCAGCACTGGACAAATCGCCGATACGCAGTATTTT
TRBJ2-7	TRBV7-7	NA	NA	CASSLGTGRAYEQYF	TGTGCCAGCAGCTTAGGAACAGGGAGGGCCTACGAGCAGTACTTC
TRBJ2-7	TRBV6-6	NA	NA	CASRTGPYEQYF	TGTGCCAGCAGGACAGGCCCCTACGAGCAGTACTTC
TRBJ2-5	TRBV29-1	NA	NA	CSAATFQETQYF	TGCAGCGCCGCGACATTTCAAGAGACCCAGTACTTC
TRBJ1-5	TRBV6-6	few	NA	CASSFRTEVRYQPQHF	TGTGCCAGCAGTTTTAGGACGGAGGTTAGATATCAGCCCCAGCATTTT
TRBJ2-7	TRBV6-1	NA	NA	CATTAYYEQYF	TGTGCCACCACAGCCTACTACGAGCAGTACTTC
TRBJ2-2	TRBV2	NA	NA	CASSEITGPNTGELFF	TGTGCCAGCAGTGAAATCACAGGGCCCAACACCGGGGAGCTGTTTTTT
TRBJ2-7	TRBV21-1	NA	NA	CASSKLTISGQGPDEQYF	TGTGCCAGCAGCAAATTAACGATTTCAGGACAGGGTCCCGACGAGCAGTACTTC
TRBJ1-1	TRBV7-3	NA	NA	CASSLGGLALRNTEAFF	TGTGCCAGCAGCTTAGGTGGGCTTGCACTGCGAAACACTGAAGCTTTCTTT
TRBJ1-1	TRBV2	NA	NA	CASIRNTEAFF	TGTGCCAGCATTAGAAACACTGAAGCTTTCTTT
TRBJ2-7	TRBV6-5	NA	NA	CASSQGREQYF	TGTGCCAGCAGTCAGGGCCGCGAGCAGTACTTC
TRBJ1-2	TRBV25-1	few	NA	CASSEQGRGYTF	TGTGCCAGCAGTGAACAGGGGAGAGGCTACACCTTC
TRBJ1-5	TRBV7-9	NA	TRBD1	CSSSLGGQPQHF	TGTTCCAGCAGCTTAGGGGGCCAGCCCCAGCATTTT
TRBJ2-6	TRBV5-1	NA	TRBD1	CASSLTTGGRSGANVLTF	TGCGCCAGCAGCTTAACTACAGGGGGTCGCTCTGGGGCCAACGTCCTGACTTTC
TRBJ2-2	TRBV19	NA	NA	CASAPLAGHTGELFF	TGTGCCAGCGCCCCCTTAGCAGGGCACACCGGGGAGCTGTTTTTT
TRBJ2-7	TRBV11-3	NA	NA	CASSLRGGYEQYF	TGTGCCAGCAGCTTAAGGGGGGGCTACGAGCAGTACTTC
TRBJ1-1	TRBV19	few	TRBD1	CASSPTGGLNTEAFF	TGTGCCAGTAGCCCAACAGGGGGCTTGAACACTGAAGCTTTCTTT
TRBJ1-5	TRBV2	NA	NA	CASSEGRGSNQPQHF	TGTGCCAGCAGTGAAGGCAGGGGTAGCAATCAGCCCCAGCATTTT
TRBJ1-2	TRBV27	NA	TRBD1	CASRRTGFYGYTF	TGTGCCAGCAGGCGGACAGGATTCTATGGCTACACCTTC
TRBJ1-2	TRBV6-5	NA	NA	CASSYSDSLYGYTF	TGTGCCAGCAGTTACTCGGACAGCCTCTATGGCTACACCTTC
TRBJ2-2	TRBV29-1	NA	NA	CSVGSGSTNTGELFF	TGCAGCGTTGGATCGGGGAGCACGAACACCGGGGAGCTGTTTTTT
TRBJ2-1	TRBV19	few	TRBD2	CASRKAGATSYNEQFF	TGTGCCAGTAGAAAAGCGGGGGCCACCTCCTACAATGAGCAGTTCTTC
TRBJ2-7	TRBV5-1	few	NA	CASSLGAREQYF	TGCGCCAGCAGCTTGGGGGCCCGGGAGCAGTACTTC